Described below is a single T cell receptor beta chain sequence and its context. No antigen is known for it. This sample was taken from a study of blood T cells in healthy people across ages. Using a J-beta primer mix together with a sample-barcoded 5' primer, a second PCR was run for roughly 7 to 11 cycles. One entry per CDR3 protein, called by TCRdb with MiXCR from the 5' RACE reads. The sample consists of under 1,000,000 distinct CDR3 sequences, around 34% of them appearing once. Study-wide findings and caveats: Naive CD4+ cells and diversity were both higher in long-lived donors than in aged donors. Any changes in expanded clonotypes were possibly confounded, as donor CMV status remained unknown.

CDR1 is WSHSY and CDR2 is SAAADI in the germline V gene. This CDR3 has 17 residues. Sample donors were healthy Caucasian individuals that came from Russia, aged 6 to 90. Sequencing was carried out using blood. The TCR sequence derives from a man between 18 and 35 years old in good health. This chain uses TRBV10-2 with TRBJ2-7; 7 positions match TRBD1. The tail of the sequence fits TRBJ2-5 better, so the J call may be wrong. The CDR3 protein is CASSERGDRAAAETQYF. DNA for the CDR3: TGCGCCAGCAGTGAGCGGGGTGACAGGGCCGCTGCGGAGACCCAGTACTTC.